These T cell receptor beta chains were read from a single sample in a study of blood T cell repertoires in COVID-19. Using immunoSEQ multiplex PCR, the repertoire was profiled, and TCRdb retains in-frame clones only, with some absent. The sample consists of about 98,000 clones, about 84% of them appearing once. Sequencing was carried out using peripheral blood. The receptors derive from a woman aged 80 or over with acute or convalescent COVID-19. Each CDR3 is given with its conserved first and last residue. The D gene is left open where the match is weak. Not all rows give a size; the values are once, few, many and, for expanded clones, a class.

CDR3 DNA: TGTGCCTGGATTTTCCGGACTGAAGCTTTCTTT; CDR3 protein: CAWIFRTEAFF; J gene: TRBJ1-1; D gene: -; V gene: TRBV30; clone size: -
CDR3 DNA: TGTGCCAGTACCTTTGGCTGGGGCCCCGGGGAGCTGTTTTTT; CDR3 protein: CASTFGWGPGELFF; J gene: TRBJ2-2; D gene: -; V gene: TRBV19; clone size: -
CDR3 DNA: TGTGCCAGCAGGGGCTTTCCCCCAGAAGCTTTCTTT; CDR3 protein: CASRGFPPEAFF; J gene: TRBJ1-1; D gene: -; V gene: TRBV6-4; clone size: once
CDR3 DNA: TGTGCCTGGAGTGTACTCGGGAACAATGAGCAGTTCTTC; CDR3 protein: CAWSVLGNNEQFF; J gene: TRBJ2-1; D gene: -; V gene: TRBV30; clone size: once
CDR3 DNA: TGCGCCAGCAGCTTGGAGACTAGCGGGGCATCGGCAGATACGCAGTATTTT; CDR3 protein: CASSLETSGASADTQYF; J gene: TRBJ2-3; D gene: TRBD2; V gene: TRBV5-1; clone size: -
CDR3 DNA: TGTGCCAGCAGCCGACAGGGCGCAGAGACCCAGTACTTC; CDR3 protein: CASSRQGAETQYF; J gene: TRBJ2-5; D gene: TRBD1; V gene: TRBV5-6; clone size: -
CDR3 DNA: TGTGCCAGCAGCTTAGAGGACAGTAACAAAAACATTCAGTACTTC; CDR3 protein: CASSLEDSNKNIQYF; J gene: TRBJ2-4; D gene: -; V gene: TRBV7-2; clone size: -
CDR3 DNA: TGTGCCAGCAGTTCACAGTTCACTGAAGCTTTCTTT; CDR3 protein: CASSSQFTEAFF; J gene: TRBJ1-1; D gene: -; V gene: TRBV6-2/TRBV6-3; clone size: -
CDR3 DNA: TGTGCCAGCAGTCCAAACAGACAGTACTCTGGAAACACCATATATTTT; CDR3 protein: CASSPNRQYSGNTIYF; J gene: TRBJ1-3; D gene: -; V gene: TRBV5-6; clone size: -
CDR3 DNA: TGTGCCAGCAAAGCTAGCGGGGGATCCTACGAGCAGTACTTC; CDR3 protein: CASKASGGSYEQYF; J gene: TRBJ2-7; D gene: TRBD2; V gene: TRBV2; clone size: -